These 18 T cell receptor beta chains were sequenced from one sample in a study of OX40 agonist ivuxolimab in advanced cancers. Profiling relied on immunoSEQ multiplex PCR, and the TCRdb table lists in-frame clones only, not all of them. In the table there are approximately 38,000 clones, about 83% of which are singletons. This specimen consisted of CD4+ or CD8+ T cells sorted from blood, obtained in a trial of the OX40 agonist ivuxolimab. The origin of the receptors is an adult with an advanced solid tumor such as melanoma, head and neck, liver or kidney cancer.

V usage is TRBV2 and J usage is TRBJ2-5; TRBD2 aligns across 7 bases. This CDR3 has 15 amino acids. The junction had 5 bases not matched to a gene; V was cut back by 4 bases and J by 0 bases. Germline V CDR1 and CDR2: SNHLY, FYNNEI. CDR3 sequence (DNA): TGTGCCAGCAGTGCTTGGCTAGCGGACCAAGAGACCCAGTACTTC. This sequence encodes CASSAWLADQETQYF.

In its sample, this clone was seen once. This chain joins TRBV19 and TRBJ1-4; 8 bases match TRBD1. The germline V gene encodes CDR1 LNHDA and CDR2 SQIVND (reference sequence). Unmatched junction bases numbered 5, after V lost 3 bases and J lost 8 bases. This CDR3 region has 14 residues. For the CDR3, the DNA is TGTGCCAGTAGTATGGGGACAGGTAGCGAAAAACTGTTTTTT. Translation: CASSMGTGSEKLFF.

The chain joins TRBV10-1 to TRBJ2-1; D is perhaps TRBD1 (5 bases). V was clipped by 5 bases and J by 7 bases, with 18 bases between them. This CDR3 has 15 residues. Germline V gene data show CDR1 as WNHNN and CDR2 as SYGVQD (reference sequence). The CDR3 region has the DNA TGCGCCAGCAGTTTTACAGGTTCCTCAGTGAATGAGCAGTTCTTC. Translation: CASSFTGSSVNEQFF.

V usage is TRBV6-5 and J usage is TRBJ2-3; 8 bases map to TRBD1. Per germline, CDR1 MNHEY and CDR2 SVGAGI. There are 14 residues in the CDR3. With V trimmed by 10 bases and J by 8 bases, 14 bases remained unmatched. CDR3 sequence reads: CATQGGQGQGTQYF. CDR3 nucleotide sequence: TGTGCCACCCAAGGAGGACAGGGCCAAGGTACGCAGTATTTT.

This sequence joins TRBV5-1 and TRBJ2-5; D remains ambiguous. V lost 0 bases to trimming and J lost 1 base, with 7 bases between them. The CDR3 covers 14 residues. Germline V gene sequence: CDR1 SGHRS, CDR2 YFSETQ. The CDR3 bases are TGCGCCAGCAGCTTGGGAGACACCCAAGAGACCCAGTACTTC. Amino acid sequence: CASSLGDTQETQYF.

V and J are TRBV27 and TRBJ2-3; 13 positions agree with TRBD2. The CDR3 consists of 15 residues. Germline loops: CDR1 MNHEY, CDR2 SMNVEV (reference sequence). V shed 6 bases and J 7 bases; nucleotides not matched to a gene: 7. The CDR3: CASSPTSGGLYTQYF. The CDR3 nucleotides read TGTGCCAGCAGCCCGACTAGCGGGGGGTTGTATACGCAGTATTTT.

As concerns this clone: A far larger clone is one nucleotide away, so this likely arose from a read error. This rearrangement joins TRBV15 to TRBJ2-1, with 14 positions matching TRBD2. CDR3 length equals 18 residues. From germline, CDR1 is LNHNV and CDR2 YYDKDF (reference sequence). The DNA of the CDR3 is TGTGCCACCAGCACAGCCGGGACTAGCGGGAGCGAATACAGTGAGCAGTTCTTC. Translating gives CATSTAGTSGSEYSEQFF.

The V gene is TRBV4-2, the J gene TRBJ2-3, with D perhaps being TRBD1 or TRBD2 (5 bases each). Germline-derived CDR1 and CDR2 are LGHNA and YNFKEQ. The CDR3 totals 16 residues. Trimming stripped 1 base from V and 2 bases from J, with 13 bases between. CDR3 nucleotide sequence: TGTGCCAGCAGCCAAGTTCCGGGGCGAACCACAGATACGCAGTATTTT. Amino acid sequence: CASSQVPGRTTDTQYF.

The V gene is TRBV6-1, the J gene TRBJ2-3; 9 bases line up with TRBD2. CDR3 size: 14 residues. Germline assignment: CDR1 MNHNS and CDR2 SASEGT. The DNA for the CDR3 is TGTGAATCCCAGCGGGAGGTGAACACAGATACGCAGTATTTT. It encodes CESQREVNTDTQYF.

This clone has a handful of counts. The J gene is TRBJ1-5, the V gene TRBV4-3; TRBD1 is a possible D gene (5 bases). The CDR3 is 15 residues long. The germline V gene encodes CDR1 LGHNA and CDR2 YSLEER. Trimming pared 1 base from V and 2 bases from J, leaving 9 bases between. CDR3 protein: CASSQAWGGNQPQHF. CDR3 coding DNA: TGCGCCAGCAGCCAAGCCTGGGGGGGCAATCAGCCCCAGCATTTT.

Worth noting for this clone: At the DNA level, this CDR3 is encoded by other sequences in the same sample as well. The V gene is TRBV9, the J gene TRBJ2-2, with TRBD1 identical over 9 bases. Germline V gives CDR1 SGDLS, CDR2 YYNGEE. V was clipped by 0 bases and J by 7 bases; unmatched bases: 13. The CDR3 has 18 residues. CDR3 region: CASSVEERDRAISGELFF. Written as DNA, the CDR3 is TGTGCCAGCAGCGTAGAAGAAAGGGACAGGGCTATAAGCGGGGAGCTGTTTTTT.

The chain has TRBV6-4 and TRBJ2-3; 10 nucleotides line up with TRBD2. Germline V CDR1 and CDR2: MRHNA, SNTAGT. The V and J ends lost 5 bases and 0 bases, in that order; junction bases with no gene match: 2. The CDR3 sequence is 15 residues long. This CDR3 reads CASSHSGGSTDTQYF. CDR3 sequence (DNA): TGTGCCAGCAGTCATAGCGGGGGGAGCACAGATACGCAGTATTTT.

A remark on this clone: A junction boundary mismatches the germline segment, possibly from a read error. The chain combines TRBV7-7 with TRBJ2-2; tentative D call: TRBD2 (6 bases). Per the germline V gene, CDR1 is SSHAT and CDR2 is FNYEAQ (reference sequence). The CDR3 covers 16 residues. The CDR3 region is CASSSGEVGNTGELFF. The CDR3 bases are TGTGCTAGCAGCTCTGGGGAGGTCGGGAACACCGGGGAGCTGTTTTTT. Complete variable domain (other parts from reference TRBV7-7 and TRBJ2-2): GAGVSQSPRYKVTKRGQDVTLRCDPISSHATLYWYQQALGQGPEFLTYFNYEAQPDKSGLPSDRFSAERPEGSISTLTIQRTEQRDSAMYRCASSSGEVGNTGELFFGEGSRLTVL.

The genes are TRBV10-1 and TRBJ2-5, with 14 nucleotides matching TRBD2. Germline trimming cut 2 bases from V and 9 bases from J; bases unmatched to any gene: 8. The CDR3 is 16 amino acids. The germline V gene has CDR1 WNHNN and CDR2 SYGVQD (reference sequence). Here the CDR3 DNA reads TGCGCCAGCAGTGAGGGACTAGCGGGAGGAAAAGGGGCCCAGTACTTC. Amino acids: CASSEGLAGGKGAQYF.

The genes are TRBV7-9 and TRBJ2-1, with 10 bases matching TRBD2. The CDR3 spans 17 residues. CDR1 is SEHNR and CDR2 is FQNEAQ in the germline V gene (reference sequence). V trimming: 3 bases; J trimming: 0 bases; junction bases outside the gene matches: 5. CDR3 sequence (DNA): TGTGCCAGCAGCTTTTCTAGCGGGGGCAGCTCCTACAATGAGCAGTTCTTC. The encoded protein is CASSFSSGGSSYNEQFF. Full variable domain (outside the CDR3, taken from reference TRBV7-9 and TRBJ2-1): DTGVSQNPRHKITKRGQNVTFRCDPISEHNRLYWYRQTLGQGPEFLTYFQNEAQLEKSRLLSDRFSAERPKGSFSTLEIQRTEQGDSAMYLCASSFSSGGSSYNEQFFGPGTRLTVL.

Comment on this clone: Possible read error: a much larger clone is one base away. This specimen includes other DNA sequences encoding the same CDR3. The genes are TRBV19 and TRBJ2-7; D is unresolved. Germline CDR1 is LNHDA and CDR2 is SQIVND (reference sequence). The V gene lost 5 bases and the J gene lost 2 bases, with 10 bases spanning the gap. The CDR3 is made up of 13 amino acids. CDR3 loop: CASSSDGAYEQYF. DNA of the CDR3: TGTGCCAGTAGTTCTGACGGAGCCTACGAGCAGTACTTC.

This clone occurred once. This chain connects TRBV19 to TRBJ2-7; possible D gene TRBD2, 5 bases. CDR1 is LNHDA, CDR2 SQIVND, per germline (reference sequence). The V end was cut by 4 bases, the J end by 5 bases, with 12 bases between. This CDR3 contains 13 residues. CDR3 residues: CASSNRGVDEQYF. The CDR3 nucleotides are TGTGCCAGTAGTAATCGGGGAGTAGACGAGCAGTACTTC.

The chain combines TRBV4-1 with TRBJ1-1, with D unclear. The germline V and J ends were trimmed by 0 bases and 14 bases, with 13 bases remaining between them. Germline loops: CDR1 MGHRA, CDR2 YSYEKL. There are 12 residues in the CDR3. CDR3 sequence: CASSQDGILPFF. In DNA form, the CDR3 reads TGCGCCAGCAGCCAAGACGGGATCCTACCCTTCTTT.